This is a list of T cell receptor beta chains from one sample in a study of CD8+ T cells in alopecia areata. The table came from immunoSEQ multiplex PCR; TCRdb's copy has only in-frame clones and leaves some out. Of more than 95,000 clones in the sample, under 90% are singletons; the top ten hold approximately 10%. This specimen consisted of CD8+ T cells sorted from blood, obtained around week 34, from a patient treated with tofacitinib. These receptors were collected from a human donor with alopecia areata. CDR3s include the opening cysteine and the closing phenylalanine or tryptophan. D genes are given only for firm matches. A clone size is listed for some rows: how often the clone was seen (once, few, many), or a class if it is expanded.

cdr3_length	d_call	clone_size	v_call	j_call	cdr3_nt	cdr3_aa
15	NA	NA	TRBV4-1	TRBJ2-7	TGTGCCAGCAGCCAAACCCTAGCGCGTACCTACGAGCAGTACTTC	CASSQTLARTYEQYF
15	TRBD2	NA	TRBV5-1	TRBJ2-1	TGCGCCAGCAGCTTGGGGACTAGCGGGAGGAATGAGCAGTTCTTC	CASSLGTSGRNEQFF
15	TRBD2	NA	TRBV19	TRBJ2-3	TGTGCCAGTAGTGCCCTAGCGGGGGCGGCAGATACGCAGTATTTT	CASSALAGAADTQYF
16	TRBD1	NA	TRBV7-9	TRBJ2-7	TGTGCCAGCAGCTCCTCCGGACAGGGAAGCTCCTACGAGCAGTACTTC	CASSSSGQGSSYEQYF
16	TRBD2	NA	TRBV2	TRBJ2-3	TGTGCCAGCAGTGAAAATCGGGGGGGACTCACAGATACGCAGTATTTT	CASSENRGGLTDTQYF
14	NA	once	TRBV28	TRBJ2-7	TGTGCCAGCAGTTATACCACCGACGCCTACGAGCAGTACTTC	CASSYTTDAYEQYF
12	NA	NA	TRBV13	TRBJ2-7	TGTGCCAGCAGCTTAGGTGGAAGCGAGCAGTACTTC	CASSLGGSEQYF
14	NA	NA	TRBV5-1	TRBJ2-3	TGCGCCAGCAGCTTGCGGGTTAACACAGATACGCAGTATTTT	CASSLRVNTDTQYF
14	NA	NA	TRBV4-1	TRBJ2-7	TGCGCCAGCAGCCAGCCGGGAGAGATTTACGAGCAGTACTTC	CASSQPGEIYEQYF
14	NA	NA	TRBV11-2	TRBJ1-1	TGTGCCAGCAGCTTAAAGGGGACGAACACTGAAGCTTTCTTT	CASSLKGTNTEAFF
17	TRBD1	NA	TRBV5-6	TRBJ2-7	TGTGCCAGCAGCTTCAACAAAATCACAGGGGGTCGCTACGAGCAGTACTTC	CASSFNKITGGRYEQYF
17	NA	NA	TRBV19	TRBJ2-5	TGTGCCAGTAGTAAGAGCCCATGGACATACGAACAAGAGACCCAGTACTTC	CASSKSPWTYEQETQYF
11	NA	NA	TRBV7-8	TRBJ2-7	TGTGCCAGCAGTAGTTCAGGGGAGCAGTACTTC	CASSSSGEQYF
14	NA	NA	TRBV7-8	TRBJ2-7	TGTGCCAGCAGCCCCGTAGCTGGTTTCTACGAGCAGTACTTC	CASSPVAGFYEQYF
13	NA	NA	TRBV2	TRBJ2-7	TGTGCCAGCAGTGCGTCAGGGGACTACGAGCAGTACTTC	CASSASGDYEQYF
16	TRBD2	NA	TRBV6-1	TRBJ2-3	TGTGCCAGCAGTGAGTCTCTAGCGGGGTCCACAGATACGCAGTATTTT	CASSESLAGSTDTQYF
14	NA	few	TRBV11-2	TRBJ2-6	TGTGCCAGCAGCCCCCGCCCAGGCCCCAACGTCCTGACTTTC	CASSPRPGPNVLTF
18	TRBD2	NA	TRBV27	TRBJ2-7	TGTGCCAGCAGTTTAACAGGTAGCGGGGGGGCCCCACTCTACGAGCAGTACTTC	CASSLTGSGGAPLYEQYF
16	TRBD2	once	TRBV30	TRBJ2-1	TGTGCCTGGAGTGTCCCCGAAGTAGCGGGAGGATATGAGCAGTTCTTC	CAWSVPEVAGGYEQFF
14	TRBD1	NA	TRBV9	TRBJ2-7	TGTGCCAGCAGCCCGCGACAGGGAACCTACGAGCAGTACTTC	CASSPRQGTYEQYF
13	NA	NA	TRBV29-1	TRBJ2-7	TGCGCCGGTCAGGAGGGCGATTTCTCCGAGCAGTACTTC	CAGQEGDFSEQYF
11	NA	NA	TRBV11-2	TRBJ2-1	TGTGCCAGCAGCACCTACAATGAGCAGTTCTTC	CASSTYNEQFF
15	TRBD2	NA	TRBV7-6	TRBJ2-7	TGTGCCAGCAGCTTAGGCGGGAGTTTTTCCTACGAGCAGTACTTC	CASSLGGSFSYEQYF
14	NA	NA	TRBV4-1	TRBJ2-1	TGCGCCAGCAGCCCACCGTACCGGGAAAATGAGCAGTTCTTC	CASSPPYRENEQFF
10	NA	NA	TRBV29-1	TRBJ2-1	TGCAGCGTTGAAGGTCAGGAGCAGTTCTTC	CSVEGQEQFF
10	NA	NA	TRBV9	TRBJ2-3	TGTGCCAGCAGCACAGATACGCAGTATTTT	CASSTDTQYF
15	NA	once	TRBV27	TRBJ2-3	TGTGCCAGCAGTGGACAGACAAGGATAATGGATACGCAGTATTTT	CASSGQTRIMDTQYF
12	NA	NA	TRBV27	TRBJ2-3	TGTGCCAGCAGTGGGGCCGTAGATACGCAGTATTTT	CASSGAVDTQYF
13	NA	NA	TRBV7-8	TRBJ1-1	TGTGCCAGCAGCATAACCGGGAACACTGAAGCTTTCTTT	CASSITGNTEAFF
13	NA	NA	TRBV29-1	TRBJ2-3	TGCAGCGTTGTTTGGAGAACCACAGATACGCAGTATTTT	CSVVWRTTDTQYF
13	TRBD1	NA	TRBV18	TRBJ2-7	TGTGCCAGCTCGGGCGGACAGGGCTACGAGCAGTACTTC	CASSGGQGYEQYF
16	NA	NA	TRBV6-1	TRBJ2-1	TGTGCCAGCAGTGATATCGGACCGCAGGCCTACAATGAGCAGTTCTTC	CASSDIGPQAYNEQFF
16	TRBD1	NA	TRBV7-6	TRBJ2-7	TGTGCCAGCAGCTTTAATTCCGGGACAGGGTATTACGAGCAGTACTTC	CASSFNSGTGYYEQYF
13	TRBD1	NA	TRBV27	TRBJ2-7	TGTGCCAGCAGTTCCTGGACAGGGTACGAGCAGTACTTC	CASSSWTGYEQYF
14	NA	NA	TRBV21-1	TRBJ1-2	TGTGCCACGGTCAGGCAGGGCTATAACTATGGCTACACCTTC	CATVRQGYNYGYTF
14	TRBD1	few	TRBV10-1	TRBJ2-7	TGCGCCAGCAGTCGGGACAGCTCCGACTCCGAGCAGTACTTC	CASSRDSSDSEQYF
14	TRBD2	few	TRBV29-1	TRBJ2-1	TGCAGCGTGTTTACTAGCGGGAGCGGCAATGAGCAGTTCTTC	CSVFTSGSGNEQFF
17	NA	NA	TRBV12-5	TRBJ2-7	TGTGCTAGTGGTTTGTCACCGTCGGGCGGAGGCCAGGACGAGCAGTACTTC	CASGLSPSGGGQDEQYF
13	NA	NA	TRBV6-6	TRBJ1-1	TGTGCCAGCAGTTACGGGCCGTACACTGAAGCTTTCTTT	CASSYGPYTEAFF
15	TRBD1	once	TRBV4-1	TRBJ1-2	TGCGCCAGCAGCCAAGATCAGGGGGGAGGGAATGGCTACACCTTC	CASSQDQGGGNGYTF
14	NA	NA	TRBV5-1	TRBJ2-7	TGCGCCAGCAGCCACAGGTCAAGCTCCTACGAGCAGTACTTC	CASSHRSSSYEQYF
17	NA	NA	TRBV21-1	TRBJ1-5	TGTGCCAGCAGCAAAGAGGGCGACCGGGGGAGCAATCAGCCCCAGCATTTT	CASSKEGDRGSNQPQHF
12	NA	NA	TRBV5-4	TRBJ1-2	TGTGCCGGGGGGACAACTAACTATGGCTACACCTTC	CAGGTTNYGYTF
16	NA	NA	TRBV7-9	TRBJ1-4	TGTGCCAGCAGCCCCCGGGACCGTGGAATCAATGAAAAACTGTTTTTT	CASSPRDRGINEKLFF
13	NA	once	TRBV29-1	TRBJ2-1	TGCAGCGTTGAGAGACAGGATTACAATGAGCAGTTCTTC	CSVERQDYNEQFF
15	TRBD1	few	TRBV4-1	TRBJ2-7	TGCGCCAGCAGCCAAGAAAACAGGGGTCGGTACGAGCAGTACTTC	CASSQENRGRYEQYF
15	NA	NA	TRBV15	TRBJ1-4	TGTGCCACCAGCAGAGATATTTCCGGCAGCGAAAAACTGTTTTTT	CATSRDISGSEKLFF
11	NA	NA	TRBV2	TRBJ2-3	TGTGCCAGCAGTGATCCAGATACGCAGTATTTT	CASSDPDTQYF
17	NA	NA	TRBV9	TRBJ1-2	TGTGCCAGCAGCGTAGTTGACATGACCCATCCTAACTATGGCTACACCTTC	CASSVVDMTHPNYGYTF
16	TRBD1	NA	TRBV5-6	TRBJ2-7	TGTGCCAGCAGCACCTTCGACAGGGGGAACTCCTACGAGCAGTACTTC	CASSTFDRGNSYEQYF
15	TRBD1	NA	TRBV5-4	TRBJ2-1	TGTGCCAGCAGCGGAGGACAGGGGAGTAGGAATGAGCAGTTCTTC	CASSGGQGSRNEQFF
16	TRBD2	NA	TRBV12-5	TRBJ2-7	TGTGCTAGTGGTTTGAGCGGGAGTAGGCATTTCTACGAGCAGTACTTC	CASGLSGSRHFYEQYF
15	TRBD1	NA	TRBV5-1	TRBJ1-1	TGCGCCAGCAACCCCACTGCGACAGGGGATACTGAAGCTTTCTTT	CASNPTATGDTEAFF